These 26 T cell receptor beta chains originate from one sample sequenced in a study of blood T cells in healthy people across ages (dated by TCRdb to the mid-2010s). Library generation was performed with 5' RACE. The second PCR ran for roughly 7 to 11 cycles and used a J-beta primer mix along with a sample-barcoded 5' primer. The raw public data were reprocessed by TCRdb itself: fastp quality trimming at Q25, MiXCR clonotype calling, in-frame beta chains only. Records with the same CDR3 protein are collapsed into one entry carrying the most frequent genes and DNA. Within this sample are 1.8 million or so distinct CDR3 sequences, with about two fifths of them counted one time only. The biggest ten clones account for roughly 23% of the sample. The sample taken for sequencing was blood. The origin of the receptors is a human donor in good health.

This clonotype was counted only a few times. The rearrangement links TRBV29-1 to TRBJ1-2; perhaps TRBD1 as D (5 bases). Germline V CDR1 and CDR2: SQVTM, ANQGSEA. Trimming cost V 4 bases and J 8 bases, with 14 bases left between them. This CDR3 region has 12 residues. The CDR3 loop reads CSVVRGEIGYTF. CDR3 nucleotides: TGCAGCGTTGTACGGGGGGAAATCGGCTACACCTTC. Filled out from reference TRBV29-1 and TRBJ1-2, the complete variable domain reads SAVISQKPSRDICQRGTSLTIQCQVDSQVTMMFWYRQQPGQSLTLIATANQGSEATYESGFVIDKFPISRPNLTFSTLTVSNMSPEDSSIYLCSVVRGEIGYTFGSGTRLTVV.

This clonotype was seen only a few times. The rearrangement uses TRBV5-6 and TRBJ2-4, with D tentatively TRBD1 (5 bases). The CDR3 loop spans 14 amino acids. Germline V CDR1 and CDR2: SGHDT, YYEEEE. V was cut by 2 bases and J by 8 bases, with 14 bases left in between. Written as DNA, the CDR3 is TGTGCCAGCAGCTTAGGAACGATCAGGGACATTCAGTACTTC. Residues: CASSLGTIRDIQYF.

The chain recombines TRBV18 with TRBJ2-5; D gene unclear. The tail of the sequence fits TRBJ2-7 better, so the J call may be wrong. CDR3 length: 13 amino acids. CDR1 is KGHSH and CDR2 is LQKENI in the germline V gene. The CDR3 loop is CASSYRVDYEQYF. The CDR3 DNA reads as TGTGCCAGCTCTTACCGGGTTGACTACGAGCAGTACTTC.

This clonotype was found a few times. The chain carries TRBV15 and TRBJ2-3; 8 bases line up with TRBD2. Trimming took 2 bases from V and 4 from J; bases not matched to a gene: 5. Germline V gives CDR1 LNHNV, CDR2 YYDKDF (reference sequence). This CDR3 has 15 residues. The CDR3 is CATSRRGGDADTQYF. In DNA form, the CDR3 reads TGTGCCACCAGCAGACGGGGGGGGGACGCAGATACGCAGTATTTT.

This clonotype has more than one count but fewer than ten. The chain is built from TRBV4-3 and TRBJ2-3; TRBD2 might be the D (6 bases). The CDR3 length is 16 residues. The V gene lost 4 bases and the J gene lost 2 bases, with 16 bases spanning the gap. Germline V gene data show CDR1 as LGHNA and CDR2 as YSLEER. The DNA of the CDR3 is TGCGCCAGCAGCCCTCAGGGAGGCGGGGCCACAGATACGCAGTATTTT. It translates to CASSPQGGGATDTQYF.

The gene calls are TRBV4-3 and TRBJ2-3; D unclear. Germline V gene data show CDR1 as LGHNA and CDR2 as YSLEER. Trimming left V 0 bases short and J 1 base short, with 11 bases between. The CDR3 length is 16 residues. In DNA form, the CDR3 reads TGCGCCAGCAGCCAAGATTTACAGAAGGGCACAGATACGCAGTATTTT. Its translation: CASSQDLQKGTDTQYF.

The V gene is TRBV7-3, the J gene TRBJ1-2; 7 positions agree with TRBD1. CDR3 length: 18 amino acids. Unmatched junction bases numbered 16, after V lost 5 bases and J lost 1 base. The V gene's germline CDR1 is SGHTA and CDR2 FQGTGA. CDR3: CASSPAPVWDSVNYGYTF. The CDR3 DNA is TGTGCCAGCAGCCCAGCCCCCGTTTGGGACAGCGTTAACTATGGCTACACCTTC.

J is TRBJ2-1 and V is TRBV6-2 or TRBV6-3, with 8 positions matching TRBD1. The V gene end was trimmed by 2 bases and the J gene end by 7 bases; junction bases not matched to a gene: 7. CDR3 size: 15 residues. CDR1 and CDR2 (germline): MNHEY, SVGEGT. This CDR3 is CASSYGAGGLNEQFF. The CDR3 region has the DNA TGTGCCAGCAGTTACGGGGCAGGGGGCTTGAATGAGCAGTTCTTC.

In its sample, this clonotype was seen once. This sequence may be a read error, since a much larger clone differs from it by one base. The chain's CDR3 is CASSPTGYGEKRFF. Here the CDR3 DNA reads TGTGCCAGCAGTCCGACGGGGTATGGTGAAAAACGGTTTTTT. V usage is TRBV28 and J usage is TRBJ1-4; no firm D call. This CDR3 region has 14 residues. In germline, CDR1 is MDHEN, CDR2 SYDVKM.

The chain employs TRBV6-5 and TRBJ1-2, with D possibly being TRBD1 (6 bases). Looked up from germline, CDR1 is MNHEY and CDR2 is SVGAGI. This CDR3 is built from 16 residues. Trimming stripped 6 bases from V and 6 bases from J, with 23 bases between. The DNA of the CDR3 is TGTGCCAGCAGGTCGTTCTGGACAGTGGGCGTCCATGGCTACACCTTC. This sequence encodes CASRSFWTVGVHGYTF.

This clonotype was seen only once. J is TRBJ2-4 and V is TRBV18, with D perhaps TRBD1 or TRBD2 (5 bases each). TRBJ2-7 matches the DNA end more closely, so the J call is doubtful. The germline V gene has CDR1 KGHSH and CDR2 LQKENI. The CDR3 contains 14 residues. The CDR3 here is CASSPSGRPYEQYF. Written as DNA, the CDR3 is TGTGCCAGCTCACCATCGGGACGGCCCTACGAGCAGTACTTC.

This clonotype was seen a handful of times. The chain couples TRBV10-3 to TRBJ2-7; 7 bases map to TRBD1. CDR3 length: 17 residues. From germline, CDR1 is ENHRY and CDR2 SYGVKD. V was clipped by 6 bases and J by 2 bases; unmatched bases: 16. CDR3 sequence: CAIREDRPFSLPYEQYF. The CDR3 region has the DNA TGTGCCATCAGGGAGGACAGGCCTTTTTCCCTACCCTACGAGCAGTACTTC.

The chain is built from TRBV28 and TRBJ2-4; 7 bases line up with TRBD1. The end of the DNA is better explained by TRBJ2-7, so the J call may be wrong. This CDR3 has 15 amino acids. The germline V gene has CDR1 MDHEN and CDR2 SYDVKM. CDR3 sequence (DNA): TGTGCCAGCACACTCGCGGTAGGGACAGCCTACGAGCAGTACTTC. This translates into CASTLAVGTAYEQYF.

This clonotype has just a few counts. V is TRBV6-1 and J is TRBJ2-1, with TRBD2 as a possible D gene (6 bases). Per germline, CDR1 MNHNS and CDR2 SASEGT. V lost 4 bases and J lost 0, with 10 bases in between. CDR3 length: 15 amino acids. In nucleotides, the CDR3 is TGTGCCAGCAGTGGGGGACTCAGCTCCTACAATGAGCAGTTCTTC. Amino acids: CASSGGLSSYNEQFF.

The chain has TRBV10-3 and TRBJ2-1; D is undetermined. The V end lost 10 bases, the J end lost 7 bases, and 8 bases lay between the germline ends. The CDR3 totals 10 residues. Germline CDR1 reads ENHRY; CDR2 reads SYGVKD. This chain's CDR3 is CATAMNEQFF. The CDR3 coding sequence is TGTGCCACCGCTATGAATGAGCAGTTCTTC.

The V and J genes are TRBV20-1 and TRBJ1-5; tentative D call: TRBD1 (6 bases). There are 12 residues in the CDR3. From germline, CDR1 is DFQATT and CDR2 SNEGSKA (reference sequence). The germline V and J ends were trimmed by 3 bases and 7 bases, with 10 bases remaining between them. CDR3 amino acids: CSASTGKQPQHF. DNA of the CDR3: TGCAGTGCTAGTACAGGGAAGCAGCCCCAGCATTTT.

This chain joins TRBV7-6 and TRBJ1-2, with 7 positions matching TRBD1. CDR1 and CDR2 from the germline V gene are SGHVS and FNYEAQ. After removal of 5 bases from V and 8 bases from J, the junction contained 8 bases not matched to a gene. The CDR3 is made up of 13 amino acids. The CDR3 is CASSPERGRGYTF. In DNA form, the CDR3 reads TGTGCCAGCAGCCCGGAGAGGGGGCGAGGCTACACCTTC.

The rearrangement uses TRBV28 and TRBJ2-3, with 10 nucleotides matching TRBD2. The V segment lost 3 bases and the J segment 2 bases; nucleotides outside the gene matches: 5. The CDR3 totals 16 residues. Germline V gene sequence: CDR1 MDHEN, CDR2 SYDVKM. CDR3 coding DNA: TGTGCCAGCAGTTTGCTAGCGGGGGTAACCACAGATACGCAGTATTTT. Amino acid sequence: CASSLLAGVTTDTQYF.

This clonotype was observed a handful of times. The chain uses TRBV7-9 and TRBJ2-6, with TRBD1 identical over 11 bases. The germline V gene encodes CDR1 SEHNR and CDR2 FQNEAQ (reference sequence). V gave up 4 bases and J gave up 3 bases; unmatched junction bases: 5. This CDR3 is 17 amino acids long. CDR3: CASSSGTGGLGANVLTF. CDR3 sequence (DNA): TGTGCCAGCAGCTCCGGGACAGGGGGACTTGGGGCCAACGTCCTGACTTTC.

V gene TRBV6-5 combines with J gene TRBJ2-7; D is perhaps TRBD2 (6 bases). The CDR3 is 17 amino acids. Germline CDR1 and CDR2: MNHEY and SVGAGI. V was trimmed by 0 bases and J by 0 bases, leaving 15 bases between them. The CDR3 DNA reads TGTGCCAGCAGTTACTCGACTGGGGAGGTTGGCTCCTACGAGCAGTACTTC. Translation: CASSYSTGEVGSYEQYF.

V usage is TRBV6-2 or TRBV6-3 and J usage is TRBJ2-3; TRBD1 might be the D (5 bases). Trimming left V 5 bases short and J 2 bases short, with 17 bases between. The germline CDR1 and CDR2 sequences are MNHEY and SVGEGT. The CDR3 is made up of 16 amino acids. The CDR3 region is CASSLQGGELTDTQYF. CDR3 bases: TGTGCCAGCAGTCTCCAGGGCGGAGAACTCACAGATACGCAGTATTTT.

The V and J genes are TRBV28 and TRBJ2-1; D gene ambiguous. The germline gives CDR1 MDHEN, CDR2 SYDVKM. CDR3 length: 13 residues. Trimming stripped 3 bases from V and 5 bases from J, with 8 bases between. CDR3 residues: CASSFGAHNEQFF. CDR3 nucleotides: TGTGCCAGCAGTTTTGGTGCCCACAATGAGCAGTTCTTC.

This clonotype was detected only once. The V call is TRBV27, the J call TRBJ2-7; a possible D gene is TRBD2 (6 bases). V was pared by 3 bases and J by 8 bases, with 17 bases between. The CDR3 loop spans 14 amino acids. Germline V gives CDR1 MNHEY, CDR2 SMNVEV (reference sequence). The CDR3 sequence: CASSFGGRLNKQYF. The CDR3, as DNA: TGTGCCAGCAGTTTTGGGGGGAGGCTTAACAAGCAGTACTTC.

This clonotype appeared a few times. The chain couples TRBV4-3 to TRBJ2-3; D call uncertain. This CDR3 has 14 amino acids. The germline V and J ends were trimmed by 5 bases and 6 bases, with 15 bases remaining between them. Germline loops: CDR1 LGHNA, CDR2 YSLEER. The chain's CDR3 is CASSTLTPSDTQYF. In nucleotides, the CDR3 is TGCGCCAGCAGCACACTGACCCCATCTGATACGCAGTATTTT.

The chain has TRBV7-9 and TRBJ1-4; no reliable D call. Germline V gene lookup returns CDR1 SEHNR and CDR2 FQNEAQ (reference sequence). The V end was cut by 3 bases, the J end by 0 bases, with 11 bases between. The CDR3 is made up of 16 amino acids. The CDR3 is CASSLRTISTNEKLFF. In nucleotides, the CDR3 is TGTGCCAGCAGCTTGAGGACGATTTCAACTAATGAAAAACTGTTTTTT.

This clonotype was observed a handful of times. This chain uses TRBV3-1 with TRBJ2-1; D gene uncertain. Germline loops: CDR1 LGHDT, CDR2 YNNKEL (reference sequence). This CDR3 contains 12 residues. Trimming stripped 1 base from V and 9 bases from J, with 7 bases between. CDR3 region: CASSQGDREQFF. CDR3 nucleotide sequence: TGTGCCAGCAGCCAAGGGGATCGTGAGCAGTTCTTC.